This T cell receptor (beta chain) is from a study of CD8+ T cells in alopecia areata. Study conclusions and caveats: Although TCR sharing was seen in mice, sharing across patients was less clear, possibly for HLA-related reasons.

Samples from alopecia areata patients were lesional scalp punch biopsies and peripheral blood. In regard to this clone: The antigen remains unidentified.

Isolated RNA was reverse transcribed into cDNA used as the sequencing template. The data were produced by immunoSEQ multiplex PCR, yet TCRdb's version contains in-frame clones alone and is incomplete. The sample has about 13,000 clones; about 50% are singletons. The sequence was obtained from a human donor with alopecia areata. The material sequenced was skin, taken at week 0.

The DNA of the CDR3 is TGTGCCAGCAGCTTAGAAGTCAGGGGCGCCGGGGAAAAACTGTTTTTT. Translation gives CASSLEVRGAGEKLFF. V and J are TRBV7-2 and TRBJ1-4; D might be TRBD1 (6 bases). This CDR3 comprises 16 residues. V was clipped by 1 base and J by 8 bases, with 17 bases between them. Per germline, CDR1 SGHTA and CDR2 FQGNSA. The variable domain in full, with the rest retrieved from reference TRBV7-2 and TRBJ1-4, is GAGVSQSPSNKVTEKGKDVELRCDPISGHTALYWYRQSLGQGLEFLIYFQGNSAPDKSGLPSDRFSAERTGGSVSTLTIQRTQQEDSAVYLCASSLEVRGAGEKLFFGSGTQLSVL.